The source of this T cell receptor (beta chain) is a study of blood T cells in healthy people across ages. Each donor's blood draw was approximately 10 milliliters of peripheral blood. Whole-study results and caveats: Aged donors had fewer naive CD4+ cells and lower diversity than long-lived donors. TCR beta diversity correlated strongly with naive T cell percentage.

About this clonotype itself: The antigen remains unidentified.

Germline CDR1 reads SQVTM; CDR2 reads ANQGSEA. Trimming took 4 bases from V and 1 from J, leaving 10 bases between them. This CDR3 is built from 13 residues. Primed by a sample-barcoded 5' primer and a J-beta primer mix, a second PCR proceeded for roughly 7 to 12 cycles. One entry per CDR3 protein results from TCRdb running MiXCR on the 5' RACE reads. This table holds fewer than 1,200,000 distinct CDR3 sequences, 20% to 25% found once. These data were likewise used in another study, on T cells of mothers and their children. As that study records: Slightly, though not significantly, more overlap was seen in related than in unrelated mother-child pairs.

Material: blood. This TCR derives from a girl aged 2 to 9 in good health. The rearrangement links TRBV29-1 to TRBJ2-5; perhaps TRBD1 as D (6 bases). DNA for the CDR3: TGCAGCGTTGTGAGGGGGTTCCAAGAGACCCAGTACTTC. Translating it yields CSVVRGFQETQYF.